This T cell receptor beta chain was found in a study of blood T cells in healthy people across ages. Points from the study as a whole: Higher diversity, along with more naive CD4+ cells, distinguished long-lived donors from aged donors. PBMCs that were unsorted prevented a conclusive naive versus antigen-experienced comparison.

To note about this clonotype: As yet, its antigen is unknown.

CDR3 length: 14 amino acids. V was shortened by 4 bases and J by 7 bases, with 14 bases between the two germline ends. Through a sample-barcoded 5' primer and a J-beta primer mix, a second PCR was run for roughly 7 to 12 cycles. Every single cDNA molecule received a tag from a template-switch adaptor with 12 random nucleotides. CDR3-containing paired-end reads numbering at least 3 million came from each sample. TCRdb re-derived calls from the 5' RACE reads in MiXCR, one entry per CDR3 protein. This repertoire shows 1.5 million to 2 million distinct CDR3 sequences, approximately 32% found once; its top ten account for about 11%.

This receptor was obtained from a woman in her twenties or thirties in good health. The rearrangement joins TRBV12-3 or TRBV12-4 to TRBJ2-1; D gene unclear. The specimen was blood. The CDR3 DNA sequence: TGTGCCAGCAGTTGGGCAAGACGGATGAATGAGCAGTTCTTC. It yields the protein CASSWARRMNEQFF.